A single sample gave rise to the 20 T cell receptor beta chains below, sequenced in a study of shared T cell receptors in the human thymus. Clones were sequenced by immunoSEQ multiplex PCR, and TCRdb holds only the in-frame ones, with some missing. The top ten hold 0.015% to 0.02% of the sample, which has a few hundred thousand clones, about 95% seen once. The source material was thymocytes. These receptors originate from a human donor.

This chain connects TRBV7-8 to TRBJ1-2; 9 nucleotides line up with TRBD1. Germline CDR1 and CDR2: SGHVS and FQNEAQ. V was clipped by 1 base and J by 5 bases; unmatched bases: 14. This CDR3 contains 18 residues. CDR3 sequence reads: CASSLGTVEGTGPYGYTF. The CDR3, as DNA: TGTGCCAGCAGCTTAGGTACCGTTGAAGGGACAGGGCCGTATGGCTACACCTTC.

V and J are TRBV28 and TRBJ2-1; 9 nucleotides match TRBD1. CDR3 length: 16 residues. Germline CDR1 MDHEN, CDR2 SYDVKM. The J segment lost 3 bases and the V segment lost 7 bases, leaving 10 bases of the junction unmatched. CDR3 sequence (DNA): TGTGCCAGCACCCCGTCCTGGGGACAGGGCTACAATGAGCAGTTCTTC. It is translated as CASTPSWGQGYNEQFF.

V gene TRBV5-1 combines with J gene TRBJ2-1; 7 nucleotides line up with TRBD2. The V gene's germline CDR1 is SGHRS and CDR2 YFSETQ. The CDR3 length is 16 residues. V shed 4 bases, J shed 5 bases, and the junction held 12 bases outside the gene matches. The CDR3 protein is CASSPCSGLKNNEQFF. The CDR3 DNA sequence: TGCGCCAGCAGCCCTTGTAGCGGGCTCAAAAACAATGAGCAGTTCTTC. Full variable domain (remainder filled in from reference TRBV5-1 and TRBJ2-1): KAGVTQTPRYLIKTRGQQVTLSCSPISGHRSVSWYQQTPGQGLQFLFEYFSETQRNKGNFPGRFSGRQFSNSRSEMNVSTLELGDSALYLCASSPCSGLKNNEQFFGPGTRLTVL.

The chain joins TRBV7-2 to TRBJ2-1, with 11 bases identical to TRBD1. J gave up 9 bases and V 1 base, and 11 bases lay outside the gene matches. The CDR3 is made up of 17 amino acids. From germline, CDR1 is SGHTA and CDR2 FQGNSA. DNA for the CDR3: TGTGCCAGCAGCTTAGTTTGTTCCGGACAGGGGGCGTGTGAGCAGTTCTTC. The encoded protein is CASSLVCSGQGACEQFF.

Written as DNA, the CDR3 is TGTGCCAGCACACCGGGCAGGGTAACGGATCAGCCCCAGCATTTT. This codes for CASTPGRVTDQPQHF. The V gene is TRBV28, the J gene TRBJ1-5; D is possibly TRBD1 (5 bases). This CDR3 contains 15 residues. The germline CDR1 and CDR2 sequences are MDHEN and SYDVKM. Trimming cost V 7 bases and J 5 bases, with 18 bases left between them.

J is TRBJ2-1 and V is TRBV6-4; TRBD2 agrees at 9 bases. With 5 bases clipped from V and 8 bases from J, the junction kept 10 bases outside the gene matches. CDR3 length equals 15 residues. Germline V gives CDR1 MRHNA, CDR2 SNTAGT. CDR3 nucleotides: TGTGCCAGCAGTAGTCTAGCGGGGCCCATCGATGAGCAGTTCTTC. Translating it yields CASSSLAGPIDEQFF.

The rearrangement links TRBV6-5 to TRBJ2-2; 7 bases align to TRBD1. The germline gives CDR1 MNHEY, CDR2 SVGAGI. The CDR3 spans 15 residues. Trimming at V came to 4 bases and at J to 1 base, leaving 3 bases not matched to a gene. The CDR3 protein is CASSSTGKNTGELFF. In nucleotides, the CDR3 is TGTGCCAGCAGTTCGACAGGGAAGAACACCGGGGAGCTGTTTTTT.

This clone appeared once. J is TRBJ2-7 and V is TRBV7-2, with 8 bases identical to TRBD2. Losses at the gene ends were 3 bases for V and 5 bases for J; bases not matched to a gene: 6. The CDR3 runs to 14 residues. CDR1 is SGHTA and CDR2 is FQGNSA in the germline V gene. CDR3 nucleotides: TGTGCCAGCAGCTTTCAGACTAGCGTCAACGAGCAGTACTTC. The encoded protein is CASSFQTSVNEQYF.

J is TRBJ1-2 and V is TRBV2, with 10 bases that match TRBD1. Germline loops: CDR1 SNHLY, CDR2 FYNNEI. V lost 7 bases and J lost 8; bases outside the gene matches: 4. The CDR3 runs to 12 residues. The CDR3 region has the DNA TGTGCCAGCACTTCGGGACAGGGGGGCTACACCTTC. Translation: CASTSGQGGYTF.

The chain is built from TRBV19 and TRBJ1-2, with D unclear. The CDR3 consists of 13 residues. The germline V gene has CDR1 LNHDA and CDR2 SQIVND (reference sequence). V dropped 6 bases and J dropped 6 bases, with 14 bases sitting between them. The CDR3, as DNA: TGTGCCAGTAGCTACCTGTTTCTAGATGGCTACACCTTC. As protein: CASSYLFLDGYTF.

The rearrangement uses TRBV5-6 and TRBJ2-3, with D perhaps TRBD2 (6 bases). The germline gives CDR1 SGHDT, CDR2 YYEEEE. V was clipped by 0 bases and J by 2 bases, with 10 bases between them. This CDR3 is built from 15 residues. The CDR3 DNA sequence: TGTGCCAGCAGCTTGGGCGGGAAAGACACAGATACGCAGTATTTT. Its translation: CASSLGGKDTDTQYF.

The chain joins TRBV7-2 to TRBJ1-2; D perhaps matches TRBD1 (6 bases). Looked up from germline, CDR1 is SGHTA and CDR2 is FQGNSA. The CDR3 has 14 residues. V shed 2 bases and J shed 4 bases, with 11 bases lying between them. The CDR3 sequence: CASSLYDRPYGYTF. CDR3 in DNA: TGTGCCAGCAGCTTATATGACAGGCCCTATGGCTACACCTTC.

The chain links TRBV6-1 to TRBJ1-5; TRBD1 might be the D (6 bases). Trimming cost V 5 bases and J 2 bases, with 13 bases left between them. The CDR3 runs to 15 residues. The germline V gene has CDR1 MNHNS and CDR2 SASEGT. CDR3 sequence: CASSKGAGGNQPQHF. In nucleotides, the CDR3 is TGTGCCAGCAGTAAGGGTGCAGGGGGCAATCAGCCCCAGCATTTT.

V gene TRBV9 combines with J gene TRBJ1-5; D not certain. The germline CDR1 and CDR2 sequences are SGDLS and YYNGEE. This CDR3 has 15 amino acids. V lost 0 bases and J 7 bases, leaving 14 bases between the germline ends. The CDR3: CASSVEPGQSQPQHF. Here the CDR3 DNA reads TGTGCCAGCAGCGTAGAGCCAGGTCAATCACAGCCCCAGCATTTT.

The chain couples TRBV4-3 to TRBJ1-6, with 7 nucleotides matching TRBD1. The junction had 4 bases not matched to a gene; V was cut back by 1 base and J by 7 bases. The CDR3 totals 15 residues. The germline CDR1 and CDR2 sequences are LGHNA and YSLEER. The CDR3 loop is CASSQGHRGNSPLHF. The CDR3, as DNA: TGCGCCAGCAGCCAAGGACACAGGGGAAATTCACCCCTCCACTTT.

This chain uses TRBV28 with TRBJ2-7, with TRBD1 as a possible D gene (5 bases). This CDR3 is built from 15 residues. CDR1 and CDR2 from the germline V gene are MDHEN and SYDVKM. Deletions cut 7 bases from V and 1 base from J, with 17 bases between. Written as DNA, the CDR3 is TGTGCCAGCACTCATACAGGCCATCTATCCTACGAGCAGTACTTC. Its translation is CASTHTGHLSYEQYF.

The V and J genes are TRBV5-1 and TRBJ2-1; D may match TRBD1 or TRBD2 (5 bases each). Trimming cost V 1 base and J 2 bases, with 7 bases left between them. CDR1 SGHRS and CDR2 YFSETQ come from the germline V gene. The CDR3 has 14 amino acids. CDR3 amino acids: CASSLQGAYNEQFF. In nucleotides, the CDR3 is TGCGCCAGCAGCTTGCAGGGAGCCTACAATGAGCAGTTCTTC.

A single count supports this clone. This chain joins TRBV10-3 and TRBJ2-7; the D gene is possibly TRBD2 (7 bases). In germline, CDR1 is ENHRY, CDR2 SYGVKD. V lost 11 bases to trimming and J lost 2 bases, with 16 bases between them. This CDR3 is 13 amino acids long. Written as DNA, the CDR3 is TGTGCCCCTAGGGGGGGGAGGGCCTACGAGCAGTACTTC. Amino acids: CAPRGGRAYEQYF.

This chain uses TRBV9 with TRBJ2-3; no reliable D call. This CDR3 is 12 amino acids long. Germline loops: CDR1 SGDLS, CDR2 YYNGEE. Trimming left V 3 bases short and J 2 bases short, with 4 bases between. CDR3 nucleotides: TGTGCCAGCAGCGCAATCACAGATACGCAGTATTTT. Residues: CASSAITDTQYF.

This clone was detected once. The CDR3 DNA reads as TGTGCCAGCAGCTATAGACAGGGGGAGACCCAGTACTTC. It encodes CASSYRQGETQYF. This chain joins TRBV5-4 and TRBJ2-5, with 8 bases fitting TRBD1. The V and J ends lost 3 bases and 5 bases, in that order; junction bases with no gene match: 3. This CDR3 comprises 13 residues. The germline V gene encodes CDR1 SGHNT and CDR2 YYREEE (reference sequence).